A single TCR beta chain is shown here with its context. Its matching antigen is unknown. This specimen belongs to a study of cytomegalovirus exposure and HLA in healthy donors. Study results and limitations: Another analysis was done later, and it associated approximately 15,000 TCR beta sequences with HLA alleles at 0.05 false discovery rate.

The PCR ran on 60 Vbeta and 13 Jbeta primers. TCRdb's copy holds only in-frame clones and misses some; the assay was immunoSEQ multiplex PCR. This sample has around 100,000 clones; 70% to 85% occur once, and the top ten carry about 3.4%. The CDR3 loop spans 18 amino acids. Deletions cut 3 bases from V and 2 bases from J, with 22 bases between. Germline CDR1 reads KGHSH; CDR2 reads LQKENI. The sequencing input was PBMCs. The chain recombines TRBV18 with TRBJ1-2; D is perhaps TRBD1 (6 bases). The TCR originated in a woman aged 40-49 years in good health and CMV-seronegative. The CDR3 DNA sequence: TGTGCCAGCTCACCCATATACGCAGGACAGACCTCAAACTATGGCTACACCTTC. Its translation: CASSPIYAGQTSNYGYTF.